This T cell receptor (beta chain) was captured in a study of T cells in localized non-small cell lung cancer. Study conclusions and caveats: The study detected a median around 50 of the top 100 tumor clones in adjacent lung. T cell clonality was highest in uninvolved adjacent lung, above tumor. Without multi-region sequencing, intratumor heterogeneity could not be excluded.

The ends lost 5 bases at V and 3 bases at J; junction bases unmatched: 4. CDR3 length: 15 residues. The germline V gene has CDR1 SGHTA and CDR2 FQGNSA. Clones were read by immunoSEQ multiplex PCR, and TCRdb kept only the in-frame ones, dropping some. This table has about 76,000 clones, 65% to 85% appearing once. This clone has only one observation. Its antigen remains unidentified. The V and J genes are TRBV7-2 and TRBJ2-5, with 12 nucleotides matching TRBD1. The source of this sequence is a female donor of 60 years or more with stage I lung adenocarcinoma. Sequencing was performed on peripheral blood, taken before any cancer treatment. Written as DNA, the CDR3 is TGTGCCAGCAGCGGGGGACAGGGGGCGAAAGAGACCCAGTACTTC. Its protein is CASSGGQGAKETQYF.